Each of the 21 T cell receptor beta chains below was sequenced from the same sample in a study of persistence of HIV-infected CD4 T cells. Cells were stimulated nonspecifically with anti-CD3/anti-CD28 magnetic beads. CD4+ T cells upregulating both CD40 ligand and CD69 were sorted as responding cells. The libraries were made with immunoSEQ version 4 in survey mode. Profiling relied on immunoSEQ multiplex PCR, and the TCRdb table lists in-frame clones only, not all of them. Of roughly 43,000 clones in the sample, roughly 92% were seen once. Their antigens are not known. The sequencing here drew on CD4+ T cells sorted from PBMCs after 18-hour stimulation, taken from a patient who received antiretroviral therapy. Every receptor here comes from an adult man with HIV who was CMV-seropositive.

CDR3 residues: CASSLRQRVNTEAFF. The CDR3, as DNA: TGTGCCAGCAGTTTGCGACAGAGGGTAAACACTGAAGCTTTCTTT. The genes are TRBV6-5 and TRBJ1-1, with D possibly TRBD1 on 5 matching bases. The CDR3 extends over 15 amino acids. Trimming took 4 bases from V and 2 from J, leaving 14 bases between them. The germline CDR1 and CDR2 sequences are MNHEY and SVGAGI.

This clone has a single count. V gene TRBV7-3 combines with J gene TRBJ2-3, with TRBD2 matching over 10 bases. The CDR3 is 16 amino acids. Per the germline V gene, CDR1 is SGHTA and CDR2 is FQGTGA. The J segment lost 5 bases and the V segment lost 5 bases, leaving 10 bases of the junction unmatched. The CDR3 coding sequence is TGTGCCAGCAGCCTCGATAGCGGGGGGCCCGGAGATACGCAGTATTTT. The encoded protein is CASSLDSGGPGDTQYF.

This clone was counted once. The J gene is TRBJ1-5, the V gene TRBV5-1; D is unclear. CDR3 length equals 15 residues. Trimming cost V 4 bases and J 1 base, with 12 bases left between them. Looked up from germline, CDR1 is SGHRS and CDR2 is YFSETQ. The CDR3 DNA is TGCGCCAGCAGCCCCGTGGAGGACAGCAATCAGCCCCAGCATTTT. Residues: CASSPVEDSNQPQHF.

The V call is TRBV5-1, the J call TRBJ1-2; 12 positions agree with TRBD1. CDR3 length equals 18 residues. J gave up 2 bases and V 0 bases, and 8 bases lay outside the gene matches. Germline loops: CDR1 SGHRS, CDR2 YFSETQ. The CDR3 loop is CASSLAPGQGARNYGYTF. In DNA, the CDR3 is TGCGCCAGCAGCTTGGCCCCGGGACAGGGGGCTAGGAACTATGGCTACACCTTC.

The chain has TRBV6-5 and TRBJ2-5; D could derive from TRBD1 or TRBD2 (6 bases each). This CDR3 is built from 15 residues. Germline V CDR1 and CDR2: MNHEY, SVGAGI. Trimming shortened V by 4 bases and J by 1 base, and 13 bases separated the two germline ends. DNA for the CDR3: TGTGCCAGCAGTTTAAGGGGGGCACCCCAAGAGACCCAGTACTTC. Its translation: CASSLRGAPQETQYF.

This chain joins TRBV11-1 and TRBJ1-1, with D possibly matching TRBD1 (6 bases). Per the germline V gene, CDR1 is SGHAT and CDR2 is FQDESV (reference sequence). The length of the CDR3 is 13 residues. V was shortened by 8 bases and J by 2 bases, with 12 bases between the two germline ends. The CDR3 DNA reads TGTGCCAGCGGACAGTCCCGTAACACTGAAGCTTTCTTT. Translating it yields CASGQSRNTEAFF.

V usage is TRBV6-4 and J usage is TRBJ2-1; D is undetermined. Trimming pared 4 bases from V and 5 bases from J, leaving 9 bases between. Germline V CDR1 and CDR2: MRHNA, SNTAGT. This CDR3 has 13 residues. CDR3 bases: TGTGCCAGCAGTGTCCGTCAGGACAATGAGCAGTTCTTC. Translated: CASSVRQDNEQFF.

V and J are TRBV3-1 (or the pseudogene TRBV3-2) and TRBJ2-3; weak D call: TRBD2 (6 bases). The V gene lost 0 bases and the J gene lost 3 bases, with 13 bases spanning the gap. The CDR3 has 16 amino acids. Germline values: CDR1 LGHDT, CDR2 YNNKEL (reference sequence). The CDR3, as DNA: TGTGCCAGCAGCCAAGATATTAGCGGACCAACAGATACGCAGTATTTT. Translating it yields CASSQDISGPTDTQYF.

This chain connects TRBV28 to TRBJ2-7; possibly TRBD2 for D (5 bases). From germline, CDR1 is MDHEN and CDR2 SYDVKM. Trimming took off 1 base at V and 0 bases at J, with 10 bases between the two ends. The CDR3 runs to 15 residues. The DNA for the CDR3 is TGTGCCAGCAGTTTATTTCCGGGGAGCTCCTACGAGCAGTACTTC. Residues: CASSLFPGSSYEQYF.

The chain combines TRBV28 with TRBJ1-4; D is unresolved. Germline lookup yields CDR1 MDHEN and CDR2 SYDVKM. The CDR3 contains 15 residues. Trimming pared 4 bases from V and 6 bases from J, leaving 15 bases between. The CDR3 is CASSSKGFVDEKLFF. The DNA of the CDR3 is TGTGCCAGCAGTTCCAAGGGTTTCGTTGATGAAAAACTGTTTTTT. Complete variable domain (other parts from reference TRBV28 and TRBJ1-4): DVKVTQSSRYLVKRTGEKVFLECVQDMDHENMFWYRQDPGLGLRLIYFSYDVKMKEKGDIPEGYSVSREKKERFSLILESASTNQTSMYLCASSSKGFVDEKLFFGSGTQLSVL.

The V call is TRBV6-1, the J call TRBJ1-2, with unresolved D. Trimming removed 2 bases at V and 3 bases at J, with 4 bases between. The CDR3 consists of 12 residues. In germline, CDR1 is MNHNS, CDR2 SASEGT. The chain's CDR3 is CASSERDYGYTF. The CDR3 nucleotides are TGTGCCAGCAGTGAAAGAGACTATGGCTACACCTTC.

The chain uses TRBV7-2 and TRBJ1-5; D unresolved. The germline V gene encodes CDR1 SGHTA and CDR2 FQGNSA. The CDR3 extends over 17 amino acids. Trimming shortened V by 3 bases and J by 2 bases, and 17 bases separated the two germline ends. For the CDR3, the DNA is TGTGCCAGCAGCTTTTTAGGAACCCTATACGGCAATCAGCCCCAGCATTTT. Amino acids: CASSFLGTLYGNQPQHF.

This chain joins TRBV5-8 and TRBJ2-1, with 8 bases matching TRBD1. Germline V gene lookup returns CDR1 SGHTS and CDR2 YDEGEE. J gave up 4 bases and V 0 bases, and 3 bases lay outside the gene matches. The CDR3 is 15 amino acids. The CDR3 protein is CASSLGQGTYNEQFF. CDR3 DNA sequence: TGTGCCAGCAGCTTGGGACAGGGGACTTACAATGAGCAGTTCTTC.

The chain recombines TRBV4-2 with TRBJ2-1; TRBD1 might be the D (5 bases). The CDR3 loop spans 18 amino acids. Trimming took 4 bases from V and 10 from J, leaving 29 bases between them. Germline assignment: CDR1 LGHNA and CDR2 YNFKEQ. CDR3 DNA: TGTGCCAGCAGCCCCGGGCAGGGTCTTCGGATAGCTTTCCAGGAGCAGTTCTTC. This encodes CASSPGQGLRIAFQEQFF.

The V call is TRBV19, the J call TRBJ1-6; D gene ambiguous. V gave up 6 bases and J gave up 9 bases, with 21 bases separating them. CDR1 and CDR2 from the germline V gene are LNHDA and SQIVND (reference sequence). The CDR3 spans 16 residues. This CDR3 is CASSQNRHVEGSPLHF. The CDR3 DNA sequence: TGTGCCAGTAGCCAAAACCGACATGTCGAGGGTTCACCCCTCCACTTT. Drawing the rest from reference TRBV19 and TRBJ1-6, the complete variable domain is DGGITQSPKYLFRKEGQNVTLSCEQNLNHDAMYWYRQDPGQGLRLIYYSQIVNDFQKGDIAEGYSVSREKKESFPLTVTSAQKNPTAFYLCASSQNRHVEGSPLHFGNGTRLTVT.

The chain combines TRBV28 with TRBJ1-6; perhaps TRBD1 as D (5 bases). V shed 3 bases and J shed 10 bases, with 13 bases lying between them. CDR1 and CDR2 (germline): MDHEN, SYDVKM. The CDR3 spans 14 residues. The CDR3 DNA sequence: TGTGCCAGCAGTTTCTCCCAGGGAGGATCACCCCTCCACTTT. Protein: CASSFSQGGSPLHF.

V and J are TRBV6-5 and TRBJ2-7; D unclear. From germline, CDR1 is MNHEY and CDR2 SVGAGI. The V gene lost 6 bases and the J gene lost 3 bases, with 15 bases spanning the gap. There are 14 residues in the CDR3. CDR3 DNA: TGTGCCAGCAGAACCGGACGTAGGGTCTACGAGCAGTACTTC. Amino acids: CASRTGRRVYEQYF.

The chain combines TRBV6-5 with TRBJ1-1; possible D gene TRBD1, 6 bases. V was trimmed by 6 bases and J by 5 bases, leaving 16 bases between them. Germline V gene sequence: CDR1 MNHEY, CDR2 SVGAGI. The CDR3 spans 14 residues. CDR3 sequence: CASRAPLRGTEAFF. The CDR3 DNA reads TGTGCCAGCAGGGCTCCGTTGAGGGGGACTGAAGCTTTCTTT.

The V call is TRBV2, the J call TRBJ1-6; the D is unclear. Germline V gene lookup returns CDR1 SNHLY and CDR2 FYNNEI. The CDR3 covers 12 residues. Trimming stripped 5 bases from V and 9 bases from J, with 8 bases between. The CDR3 here is CASSTVGSPLHF. In DNA form, the CDR3 reads TGTGCCAGCAGTACAGTGGGTTCACCCCTCCACTTT.

The rearrangement links TRBV19 to TRBJ2-5, with TRBD1 identical over 7 bases. The CDR3 sequence is 15 residues long. CDR1 is LNHDA, CDR2 SQIVND, per germline (reference sequence). Trimming cost V 4 bases and J 7 bases; bases outside gene matches: 12. The DNA of the CDR3 is TGTGCCAGTAGTACTACCGGGACACACAGGGGGACCCAGTACTTC. Translating it yields CASSTTGTHRGTQYF.

The chain employs TRBV19 and TRBJ1-6, with D tentatively TRBD1 (6 bases). V was pared by 6 bases and J by 5 bases, with 14 bases between. The CDR3 is 15 amino acids. Germline V gives CDR1 LNHDA, CDR2 SQIVND (reference sequence). In DNA form, the CDR3 reads TGTGCCAGTAGACCACAGGGAGGGGATAATTCACCCCTCCACTTT. This encodes CASRPQGGDNSPLHF.